This TCR beta chain came from a study of blood T cell repertoires in COVID-19 (dated by TCRdb to the early 2020s). As for the study more broadly: Samples from collaborators originated in the United States, Italy and Spain and spanned both the acute and convalescent phases of COVID-19. Where available, HLA class I and class II types were taken from metadata supplied by the sample provider and were not determined by assay-based typing. Samples were obtained from the ongoing ImmuneRACE study (first 160 participants) and from some 1,300 subjects provided by 6 global collaborators. Subjects who had been exposed to COVID-19, were actively infected with it, or had recovered from it provided the deeply sampled blood TCRbeta repertoires that made up the dataset. A de-identified subject ID, COVID-19 status, age in years and sex were almost always included in the sample metadata. The prospective study material was composed of cDNA or gDNA derived from T cells, B-cell-depleted T cells, or PBMCs. The repertoires were made available in a free public database intended to serve as a resource for research on the immune response to SARS-CoV-2.

Of note for this clone: Its antigen is still unknown. The input lacks base qualities; no much larger clone sits a single base away.

The immunoSEQ Assay, a bias-controlled multiplex PCR, was used to amplify TCRbeta CDR3 regions from genomic DNA. Per the source publication's procedure: Nucleated cell counts per sample were estimated from amplification of reference gene primers within the assay. To quantify the absolute abundance of each unique TCRbeta CDR3 rearrangement, sequence reads were collapsed and filtered. For each sample, productive Simpson clonality was calculated as the square root of Simpson's diversity index across productive rearrangements. TCRdb retrieved this table from immuneACCESS and kept in-frame rearrangements only. Not all clones are present; in checked studies, unresolved V genes account for under half, and no reason is known for the remainder. From that table come the V and J calls and clone size; the DNA was used to work out D and trimming. This sample has approximately 200,000 clones in its table, and around 82% of those were observed once. The ten largest clones add up to approximately 10% of the sample.

In the germline V gene, CDR1 corresponds to SGHTA and CDR2 to FQGTGA. Unmatched junction bases come to 9, with V trimmed by 2 bases and J by 4 bases. CDR3 length: 16 amino acids, cysteine to valine. The read is trimmed to its CDR3 DNA, 48 bases read in frame from base 1. Results the study describes overall, beyond this receptor: The quantity of clinical and demographic metadata differed by source and by participant and was supplied without curation.

Participants in the prospective study were enrolled through a virtual design, were aged 18 to 89 years, and lived in some 24 United States geographic areas. Cohort assignment in the prospective study relied on participant-reported clinical history from a screening survey and a study questionnaire. Recovered participants in ImmuneRACE Cohort 3 were defined by two consecutive negative NP/OP PCR tests, clearance by a healthcare professional, or resolution of symptoms. In the prospective study, mobile phlebotomists collected whole blood, serum and a nasopharyngeal or oropharyngeal swab from each participant. Prospective study participants could optionally give additional blood draws and questionnaires over an approximately two-month period. Before DNA extraction, blood samples from the prospective study were shipped at room temperature or frozen.

Source material: PBMCs or T cells enriched from blood (not recorded which). The V gene is TRBV7-3 and the J gene is TRBJ2-7; a stretch of 9 junction bases matches TRBD2. The source of this sequence is a man in his forties or fifties who had recovered from COVID-19. The nucleotide sequence is TGTGCCAGCAGCTTATCTCTTAGCGGGAGTACATACGAGCAGTACGTC. This translates into CASSLSLSGSTYEQYV.